What follows are 32 T cell receptor beta chains derived from one specimen sequenced in a study of T cells in localized non-small cell lung cancer. The protocol was immunoSEQ multiplex PCR, while the TCRdb copy is restricted to in-frame clones and leaves out a portion. The table lists around 70,000 clones, less than 90% of them singletons, with less than 25% in the top ten. The source was peripheral blood, collected before any cancer treatment. These receptors came from a male donor older than 55 with stage III squamous cell lung carcinoma.

This clone was seen just once. The chain couples TRBV19 to TRBJ1-1; TRBD1 might be the D (5 bases). CDR3 length: 16 residues. Germline values: CDR1 LNHDA, CDR2 SQIVND (reference sequence). V lost 7 bases and J lost 1, with 19 bases in between. In DNA form, the CDR3 reads TGTGCCAGTAACTCTCCGCTCGGGGGGTGGAACACTGAAGCTTTCTTT. It yields the protein CASNSPLGGWNTEAFF.

The chain carries TRBV2 and TRBJ2-3; tentatively, D is TRBD2 (6 bases). The CDR3 is 15 amino acids. Trimming stripped 10 bases from V and 0 bases from J, with 17 bases between. CDR1 is SNHLY and CDR2 is FYNNEI in the germline V gene. CDR3 sequence (DNA): TGTGCCACCCCGGGCGGGAAACGGAGCACAGATACGCAGTATTTT. Translation: CATPGGKRSTDTQYF. The variable domain in full, completed from reference TRBV2 and TRBJ2-3, reads EPEVTQTPSHQVTQMGQEVILRCVPISNHLYFYWYRQILGQKVEFLVSFYNNEISEKSEIFDDQFSVERPDGSNFTLKIRSTKLEDSAMYFCATPGGKRSTDTQYFGPGTRLTVL.

This sequence joins TRBV9 and TRBJ1-1; 7 positions match TRBD1. The CDR3 is 15 amino acids. Losses at the gene ends were 3 bases for V and 5 bases for J; bases not matched to a gene: 10. Germline V CDR1 and CDR2: SGDLS, YYNGEE. The CDR3 loop is CASSARQGEGTEAFF. CDR3 coding DNA: TGTGCCAGCAGCGCCAGACAGGGAGAAGGGACTGAAGCTTTCTTT.

The V call is TRBV5-6, the J call TRBJ1-2; D gene unclear. Germline V lookup: CDR1 SGHDT, CDR2 YYEEEE. The CDR3 is 14 residues long. V was pared by 0 bases and J by 2 bases, with 8 bases between. CDR3 in amino acids: CASSLGAANYGYTF. The DNA for the CDR3 is TGTGCCAGCAGCTTGGGCGCGGCAAACTATGGCTACACCTTC.

The chain links TRBV29-1 to TRBJ1-1; D possibly corresponds to TRBD1 (5 bases). This CDR3 has 13 amino acids. V lost 7 bases to trimming and J lost 1 base, with 13 bases between them. Germline CDR1 SQVTM, CDR2 ANQGSEA. CDR3 sequence: CSGRDGGNTEAFF. DNA of the CDR3: TGCAGCGGGAGGGACGGAGGGAACACTGAAGCTTTCTTT.

This chain connects TRBV5-4 to TRBJ1-2; D is unclear. The V end lost 4 bases, the J end lost 4 bases, and 11 bases lay between the germline ends. Germline loops: CDR1 SGHNT, CDR2 YYREEE (reference sequence). The length of the CDR3 is 13 residues. The CDR3 sequence is CASSADGSYGYTF. DNA of the CDR3: TGTGCCAGCAGCGCCGACGGAAGCTATGGCTACACCTTC.

The J gene is TRBJ2-5, the V gene TRBV4-2; D possibly uses TRBD1 or TRBD2 (5 bases each). Trimming took off 0 bases at V and 2 bases at J, with 10 bases between the two ends. The CDR3 is 15 amino acids. The V gene's germline CDR1 is LGHNA and CDR2 YNFKEQ. CDR3 region: CASSQEGDAQETQYF. The CDR3 coding sequence is TGTGCCAGCAGCCAAGAAGGGGACGCACAAGAGACCCAGTACTTC.

V gene TRBV7-2 combines with J gene TRBJ2-7; 8 bases align to TRBD1. This CDR3 is 15 amino acids long. The trim removed 5 bases at V and 5 bases at J, leaving 11 bases unmatched. CDR1 and CDR2 (germline): SGHTA, FQGNSA. The CDR3 nucleotides are TGTGCCAGCAGCCGAGAAAAGAGGACAGGGAACGAGCAGTACTTC. Its protein is CASSREKRTGNEQYF. The full variable domain, with the rest looked up from reference TRBV7-2 and TRBJ2-7, is GAGVSQSPSNKVTEKGKDVELRCDPISGHTALYWYRQSLGQGLEFLIYFQGNSAPDKSGLPSDRFSAERTGGSVSTLTIQRTQQEDSAVYLCASSREKRTGNEQYFGPGTRLTVT.

This chain connects TRBV5-6 to TRBJ1-2; D ambiguous. Germline-derived CDR1 and CDR2 are SGHDT and YYEEEE. The CDR3 length is 14 residues. Trimming pared 1 base from V and 1 base from J, leaving 8 bases between. CDR3 nucleotides: TGTGCCAGCAGCTTGAGCAGGATTAACTATGGCTACACCTTC. It codes for CASSLSRINYGYTF.

The chain carries TRBV7-2 and TRBJ2-1; 8 nucleotides line up with TRBD1. Germline V gene sequence: CDR1 SGHTA, CDR2 FQGNSA. The CDR3 is 17 amino acids. V trimming: 6 bases; J trimming: 0 bases; junction bases outside the gene matches: 10. The CDR3 sequence: CASSSSLDRGSYNEQFF. The CDR3 nucleotides read TGTGCCAGCAGTTCCTCCCTCGACAGGGGCTCCTACAATGAGCAGTTCTTC.

This chain joins TRBV10-2 and TRBJ1-6; D remains unclear. CDR3 length: 13 residues. Germline lookup yields CDR1 WSHSY and CDR2 SAAADI. The ends were cut back, 4 bases at V and 5 bases at J, with 6 bases in the middle. CDR3 in amino acids: CASSVADNSPLHF. The CDR3 region has the DNA TGCGCCAGCAGTGTAGCCGATAATTCACCCCTCCACTTT.

This rearrangement joins TRBV28 to TRBJ1-2, with D possibly matching TRBD1 (6 bases). The germline V gene has CDR1 MDHEN and CDR2 SYDVKM. Deletions cut 3 bases from V and 5 bases from J, with 22 bases between. This CDR3 is 17 amino acids long. The CDR3 DNA reads as TGTGCCAGCAGTTTTCCTTCGACAGGAGGGTTACTTTATGGCTACACCTTC. Amino acid sequence: CASSFPSTGGLLYGYTF.

The rearrangement joins TRBV19 to TRBJ1-4; 10 nucleotides align to TRBD1. Germline-derived CDR1 and CDR2 are LNHDA and SQIVND (reference sequence). The trim removed 10 bases at V and 3 bases at J, leaving 8 bases unmatched. CDR3 length: 15 residues. The CDR3 nucleotides read TGTGCCACTTCGACAGGGGGCGCCCCTAATGAAAAACTGTTTTTT. This translates into CATSTGGAPNEKLFF.

This clone has only a few counts. The rearrangement links TRBV7-8 to TRBJ2-5; D is uncertain. Germline-derived CDR1 and CDR2 are SGHVS and FQNEAQ. CDR3 size: 19 residues. Deletions cut 1 base from V and 1 base from J, with 22 bases between. CDR3 in DNA: TGTGCCAGCAGCTTAGGAATTGCGCTGAGGTCGGCGCTCCAAGAGACCCAGTACTTC. Protein product: CASSLGIALRSALQETQYF.

The chain recombines TRBV18 with TRBJ2-1; D unclear. V shed 10 bases and J shed 9 bases, with 16 bases lying between them. Germline assignment: CDR1 KGHSH and CDR2 LQKENI. CDR3 size: 12 residues. CDR3 coding DNA: TGTGCCATTACCAACGTAAAGGGTGAGCAGTTCTTC. The encoded protein is CAITNVKGEQFF.

This chain links TRBV19 with TRBJ1-5, with TRBD1 as a possible D gene (6 bases). Germline V gene sequence: CDR1 LNHDA, CDR2 SQIVND (reference sequence). V was pared by 5 bases and J by 1 base, with 9 bases between. The CDR3 is made up of 14 amino acids. The CDR3 bases are TGTGCCAGTAGTTCCAGGGGAAGCAATCAGCCCCAGCATTTT. Residues: CASSSRGSNQPQHF.

This clone was recorded only once. The CDR3 coding sequence is TGTGCCAGCGCCAACGGGACAAGACTCGGTCAGCCCCAGCATTTT. Its translation: CASANGTRLGQPQHF. This sequence joins TRBV5-5 and TRBJ1-5; D is possibly TRBD1 (6 bases). The CDR3 consists of 15 residues. The germline V gene has CDR1 SGHKS and CDR2 YYEKEE (reference sequence). The V end was cut by 7 bases, the J end by 6 bases, with 20 bases between.

V usage is TRBV5-8 and J usage is TRBJ1-6, with TRBD1 identical over 8 bases. Germline V CDR1 and CDR2: SGHTS, YDEGEE. The ends lost 3 bases at V and 8 bases at J; junction bases unmatched: 7. The CDR3 totals 15 residues. CDR3 DNA: TGTGCCAGCAGCTACTATGTGACAGGGGATTCACCCCTCCACTTT. Encoded protein: CASSYYVTGDSPLHF. The variable domain in full, completed from reference TRBV5-8 and TRBJ1-6, reads EAGVTQSPTHLIKTRGQQATLRCSPISGHTSVYWYQQALGLGLQFLLWYDEGEERNRGNFPPRFSGRQFPNYSSELNVNALELEDSALYLCASSYYVTGDSPLHFGNGTRLTVT.

There are a few counts of this clone. V is TRBV19 and J is TRBJ1-1, with D perhaps TRBD1 (6 bases). Trimming took off 3 bases at V and 4 bases at J, with 12 bases between the two ends. In germline, CDR1 is LNHDA, CDR2 SQIVND (reference sequence). The CDR3 extends over 14 amino acids. CDR3 coding DNA: TGTGCCAGTAGTATCACAGGGACGGGCACTGAAGCTTTCTTT. This encodes CASSITGTGTEAFF.

V gene TRBV18 combines with J gene TRBJ2-5, with D possibly matching TRBD1 (5 bases). There are 13 residues in the CDR3. The V and J ends lost 3 bases and 2 bases respectively, with 7 bases between them. From germline, CDR1 is KGHSH and CDR2 LQKENI. The CDR3 spells CASSPRQQETQYF. The CDR3 bases are TGTGCCAGCTCACCCCGACAGCAAGAGACCCAGTACTTC.

V usage is TRBV5-5 and J usage is TRBJ2-3; 10 bases are shared with TRBD1. Per the germline V gene, CDR1 is SGHKS and CDR2 is YYEKEE (reference sequence). V lost 5 bases and J lost 6; bases outside the gene matches: 6. CDR3 length: 14 residues. Here the CDR3 DNA reads TGTGCCAGCAGGGTTGGACAGGGGGTGGATACGCAGTATTTT. It encodes CASRVGQGVDTQYF.

V usage is TRBV28 and J usage is TRBJ1-2; 10 bases line up with TRBD1. V shed 5 bases, J shed 8 bases, and the junction held 5 bases outside the gene matches. This CDR3 contains 13 residues. From germline, CDR1 is MDHEN and CDR2 SYDVKM. CDR3 bases: TGTGCCAGCAGTCAGACAGGGGGCAGGGGCTACACCTTC. Translation gives CASSQTGGRGYTF.

J is TRBJ2-1 and V is TRBV5-1; D possibly uses TRBD1 or TRBD2 (6 bases each). Germline assignment: CDR1 SGHRS and CDR2 YFSETQ. The V end was cut by 2 bases, the J end by 10 bases, with 19 bases between. CDR3 length equals 15 residues. CDR3 sequence: CASSLESTGRGEQFF. The DNA for the CDR3 is TGCGCCAGCAGCTTAGAATCAACAGGGCGGGGAGAGCAGTTCTTC.

The CDR3 spells CASSIDGNTEAFF. The CDR3, as DNA: TGCGCCAGCAGCATAGACGGGAACACTGAAGCTTTCTTT. The rearrangement links TRBV5-1 to TRBJ1-1; D not resolved. Trimming left V 4 bases short and J 1 base short, with 8 bases between. The germline V gene has CDR1 SGHRS and CDR2 YFSETQ. The CDR3 consists of 13 residues.

This rearrangement joins TRBV6-4 to TRBJ1-1; D not resolved. CDR1 and CDR2 (germline): MRHNA, SNTAGT. V dropped 6 bases and J dropped 3 bases, with 17 bases sitting between them. The CDR3 loop spans 15 amino acids. The CDR3 DNA follows: TGTGCCAGCAGACTCACTGGACCGGCAGACACTGAAGCTTTCTTT. Translated, it gives CASRLTGPADTEAFF.

The chain recombines TRBV27 with TRBJ1-1, with D unclear. Between the trimmed V and J ends, which lost 6 bases and 7 bases, there was a span of 15 bases. CDR1 is MNHEY and CDR2 is SMNVEV in the germline V gene (reference sequence). The length of the CDR3 is 13 residues. Here the CDR3 DNA reads TGTGCCAGCAGACCAGACCGTACGGATGAAGCTTTCTTT. Its protein is CASRPDRTDEAFF.

V and J are TRBV15 and TRBJ2-1; TRBD1 or TRBD2 may be the D gene (5 bases each). The germline V and J ends were trimmed by 0 bases and 8 bases, with 8 bases remaining between them. This CDR3 is 13 amino acids long. Per germline, CDR1 LNHNV and CDR2 YYDKDF (reference sequence). CDR3 loop: CATSREGRDEQFF. CDR3 bases: TGTGCCACCAGCAGAGAGGGGCGGGATGAGCAGTTCTTC.

This clone was detected only a few times. The chain employs TRBV10-2 and TRBJ1-2; a possible D gene is TRBD1 (6 bases). V was shortened by 0 bases and J by 4 bases, with 15 bases between the two germline ends. The CDR3 consists of 16 residues. CDR1 and CDR2 (germline): WSHSY, SAAADI. CDR3 nucleotides: TGCGCCAGCAGTGAGTCTATCGGACAGCCTCGCTATGGCTACACCTTC. It codes for CASSESIGQPRYGYTF.

This sequence joins TRBV6-5 and TRBJ1-1, with D possibly being TRBD1 (5 bases). V lost 4 bases, J lost 0 bases, and 15 bases lay in between. Germline V lookup: CDR1 MNHEY, CDR2 SVGAGI. This CDR3 is built from 16 residues. CDR3 sequence reads: CASSFRSAGLNTEAFF. The CDR3 DNA sequence: TGTGCCAGCAGTTTTAGGTCGGCAGGGTTGAACACTGAAGCTTTCTTT.

This chain uses TRBV19 with TRBJ2-2; D remains unclear. The CDR3 is 15 amino acids. The ends were cut back, 4 bases at V and 5 bases at J, with 14 bases in the middle. Germline CDR1 and CDR2: LNHDA and SQIVND (reference sequence). CDR3 coding DNA: TGTGCCAGTAGTACGCCGCCTCTGGAGACCGGGGAGCTGTTTTTT. Protein sequence: CASSTPPLETGELFF.

This clone came up once. This sequence joins TRBV9 and TRBJ2-7; the D gene could be TRBD1 or TRBD2 (5 bases each). The V and J ends lost 0 bases and 4 bases respectively, with 8 bases between them. The germline gives CDR1 SGDLS, CDR2 YYNGEE. The CDR3 has 13 residues. The CDR3 DNA reads as TGTGCCAGCAGCGTAGATGGGGGATACGAGCAGTACTTC. Translating gives CASSVDGGYEQYF.

J is TRBJ2-2 and V is TRBV6-5; TRBD2 might be the D (6 bases). This CDR3 has 12 amino acids. V lost 6 bases and J lost 5, with 7 bases in between. From germline, CDR1 is MNHEY and CDR2 SVGAGI. The CDR3 nucleotides read TGTGCCAGCAGCCGGGGGACCGGGGAGCTGTTTTTT. Its protein product is CASSRGTGELFF.